Each of the 18 T cell receptor beta chains below was sequenced from the same sample in a study of blood T cell repertoires in COVID-19. TCRdb keeps only in-frame clones here, not all; method: immunoSEQ multiplex PCR. The sample lists approximately 36,000 clones; around 87% were seen once. The specimen was peripheral blood. The receptors were sampled from a man aged 60 to 69 with acute or convalescent COVID-19.

The CDR3: CASSPSGTAGANVLTF. The CDR3 DNA reads as TGCGCCAGCAGCCCATCCGGGACAGCCGGGGCCAACGTCCTGACTTTC. The chain joins TRBV4-1 to TRBJ2-6; TRBD1 matches 7 bases. CDR1 and CDR2 (germline): MGHRA, YSYEKL. V trimming: 4 bases; J trimming: 4 bases; junction bases outside the gene matches: 7. The CDR3 is 16 residues long.

This clone was seen once. The chain has TRBV10-3 and TRBJ1-4; D gene ambiguous. This CDR3 spans 12 amino acids. Germline V CDR1 and CDR2: ENHRY, SYGVKD. V shed 2 bases and J shed 8 bases, with 6 bases lying between them. The CDR3 DNA reads TGTGCCATCAGTGAGGGCAGGGAAAAACTGTTTTTT. Encoded protein: CAISEGREKLFF.

This sequence joins TRBV6-5 and TRBJ2-7; 11 nucleotides align to TRBD1. The CDR3 extends over 15 amino acids. In germline, CDR1 is MNHEY, CDR2 SVGAGI. Trimming cost V 6 bases and J 7 bases; bases outside gene matches: 11. The CDR3 bases are TGTGCCAGCAGCCCACCTGGACAGGGGGCGCGGGAGCAGTACTTC. This gives the protein CASSPPGQGAREQYF.

This chain uses TRBV10-1 with TRBJ2-7, with 8 bases matching TRBD2. CDR3 length equals 13 residues. The ends lost 5 bases at V and 4 bases at J; junction bases unmatched: 4. Germline values: CDR1 WNHNN, CDR2 SYGVQD (reference sequence). The chain's CDR3 is CASSPTSGYEQYV. The CDR3 coding sequence is TGCGCCAGCAGTCCTACTAGCGGTTACGAGCAGTACGTC.

The chain joins TRBV28 to TRBJ2-3, with D maybe TRBD2 (6 bases). Germline V gene data show CDR1 as MDHEN and CDR2 as SYDVKM. The CDR3 spans 12 residues. As DNA, the CDR3 is TGTGCTGGGCGGGGCAGCACAGATACGCAGTATTTT. It yields the protein CAGRGSTDTQYF.

As DNA, the CDR3 is TGTGCCAGCTCATTTATGCTGAGGGCGGTTCAAGAGACCCAGTACTTC. It specifies CASSFMLRAVQETQYF. V and J are TRBV11-2 and TRBJ2-5; D perhaps matches TRBD2 (5 bases). Trimming stripped 8 bases from V and 2 bases from J, with 21 bases between. The CDR3 consists of 16 residues. Looked up from germline, CDR1 is SGHAT and CDR2 is FQNNGV.

This rearrangement joins TRBV24-1 to TRBJ2-3, with 7 bases fitting TRBD1. Trimming at V came to 10 bases and at J to 4 bases, leaving 7 bases not matched to a gene. Germline V lookup: CDR1 KGHDR, CDR2 SFDVKD. The CDR3 consists of 13 residues. The CDR3 DNA reads TGTGCCACTTCAACAGGGGCAGCAGATACGCAGTATTTT. Translated, it gives CATSTGAADTQYF.

The chain couples TRBV20-1 to TRBJ2-5; D possibly corresponds to TRBD1 (5 bases). Germline lookup yields CDR1 DFQATT and CDR2 SNEGSKA (reference sequence). There are 12 residues in the CDR3. Trimming took off 3 bases at V and 4 bases at J, with 9 bases between the two ends. CDR3 DNA sequence: TGCAGTGCTAGTTATAGGGGAGAGACCCAGTACTTC. It codes for CSASYRGETQYF.

The chain recombines TRBV5-6 with TRBJ2-2; TRBD1 might be the D (5 bases). The CDR3 is 14 residues long. The germline CDR1 and CDR2 sequences are SGHDT and YYEEEE. With 4 bases removed from V and 4 bases from J, the gap between germline ends came to 11 bases. CDR3 coding DNA: TGTGCCAGCAGCAAAAGACAGCTCACCGGGGAGCTGTTTTTT. Its protein product is CASSKRQLTGELFF. The whole variable domain, remainder taken from reference TRBV5-6 and TRBJ2-2, is DAGVTQSPTHLIKTRGQQVTLRCSPKSGHDTVSWYQQALGQGPQFIFQYYEEEERQRGNFPDRFSGHQFPNYSSELNVNALLLGDSALYLCASSKRQLTGELFFGEGSRLTVL.

This clone occurred a few times. The V gene is TRBV4-1, the J gene TRBJ1-1; D uncertain. CDR1 is MGHRA and CDR2 is YSYEKL in the germline V gene. V was cut by 1 base and J by 6 bases, with 12 bases left in between. The CDR3 consists of 14 residues. The CDR3 region has the DNA TGCGCCAGCAGCCAAGTTCAGGTCCCCCCTGAAGCTTTCTTT. It translates to CASSQVQVPPEAFF.

The rearrangement joins TRBV29-1 to TRBJ1-2, with D tentatively TRBD1 (5 bases). The CDR3 extends over 12 amino acids. Trimming took 2 bases from V and 2 from J, leaving 6 bases between them. Germline V gene data show CDR1 as SQVTM and CDR2 as ANQGSEA. CDR3 loop: CSVERQNYGYTF. CDR3 DNA: TGCAGCGTTGAACGACAGAACTATGGCTACACCTTC.

The chain carries TRBV27 and TRBJ1-1; 7 bases are shared with TRBD1. The V gene's germline CDR1 is MNHEY and CDR2 SMNVEV (reference sequence). This CDR3 has 14 amino acids. The V segment lost 5 bases and the J segment 4 bases; nucleotides outside the gene matches: 7. CDR3 amino acids: CASSVTGSGTEAFF. The CDR3 bases are TGTGCCAGCAGTGTGACAGGGTCGGGCACTGAAGCTTTCTTT.

CDR3 nucleotides: TGCGCCAGCAGCAATACAGGATTCGGAAACACCATATATTTT. Translating it yields CASSNTGFGNTIYF. The V gene is TRBV5-1, the J gene TRBJ1-3; possibly TRBD1 for D (5 bases). The CDR3 has 14 residues. Germline V gene data show CDR1 as SGHRS and CDR2 as YFSETQ. With 4 bases removed from V and 4 bases from J, the gap between germline ends came to 12 bases.

This clone was picked up a small number of times. The rearrangement joins TRBV9 to TRBJ1-4; the match to TRBD1 covers 8 bases. This CDR3 is built from 15 residues. CDR1 is SGDLS and CDR2 is YYNGEE in the germline V gene. Germline trimming cut 2 bases from V and 1 base from J; bases unmatched to any gene: 1. The CDR3 loop is CASSVGQGTNEKLFF. The CDR3 bases are TGTGCCAGCAGCGTCGGACAGGGAACTAATGAAAAACTGTTTTTT.

The chain couples TRBV21-1 to TRBJ2-3; TRBD2, the D gene given by the table, was not confirmed from the DNA. TRBV21-1 is shown as a pseudogene. The CDR3 has 11 amino acids. This CDR3 reads CASTRTRTQYF. The CDR3 DNA sequence: TGTGCCAGCACAAGGACTAGAACGCAGTATTTT.

The chain couples TRBV5-1 to TRBJ2-1; tentatively, D is TRBD2 (5 bases). Trimming removed 2 bases from V and 6 bases from J, with 12 bases in between. Germline CDR1 and CDR2: SGHRS and YFSETQ. The CDR3 runs 14 residues. The CDR3 here is CASSLTLAGNEQFF. For the CDR3, the DNA is TGCGCCAGCAGCTTAACGCTAGCTGGCAATGAGCAGTTCTTC.

With regard to this clone: Other nucleotide sequences from this sample produce the same CDR3. The chain is built from TRBV5-6 and TRBJ2-7, with D perhaps matching TRBD2 (6 bases). Trimming took off 1 base at V and 4 bases at J, with 9 bases between the two ends. This CDR3 spans 13 amino acids. Germline V CDR1 and CDR2: SGHDT, YYEEEE. CDR3 in amino acids: CASSLLGTYEQYF. The CDR3 nucleotides are TGTGCCAGCAGCTTGTTAGGGACTTACGAGCAGTACTTC.

This clone has only one observation. Written as DNA, the CDR3 is TGTGCCAGCAGCCAAGCCAGGGATCCCTCAAACATTCAGTACTTC. It yields the protein CASSQARDPSNIQYF. This chain connects TRBV3-1 (or the pseudogene TRBV3-2) to TRBJ2-4, with D maybe TRBD1 (5 bases). Germline V gene lookup returns CDR1 LGHDT and CDR2 YNNKEL (reference sequence). Trimming took off 1 base at V and 6 bases at J, with 13 bases between the two ends. This CDR3 contains 15 residues.